The 22 T cell receptor beta chains in this list originate from one sample, sequenced in a study of T cell repertoires in cytomegalovirus infection. Each CDR3 protein is one row after TCRdb ran MiXCR on the reads. The sample has approximately 100,000 distinct CDR3 sequences; under 55% are singletons. No antigen has been assigned to these receptors. Source: CD8+ T cells from cultured PBMCs, taken from culture after CMV antigen stimulation. All receptors come from a human donor in good health (CMV status not recorded). Some clones in this sample may be carry-over from other donors' samples.

The table lists this clonotype with a few counts. The gene calls are TRBV6-5 and TRBJ2-5; 10 nucleotides agree with TRBD1. This CDR3 is 17 amino acids long. Germline values: CDR1 MNHEY, CDR2 SVGAGI. Germline trimming cut 0 bases from V and 2 bases from J; bases unmatched to any gene: 6. The CDR3 protein is CASSYSGQGTPQETQYF. The CDR3 DNA follows: TGTGCCAGCAGTTACTCGGGACAGGGGACCCCACAAGAGACCCAGTACTTC.

The V and J genes are TRBV6-4 and TRBJ2-1, with TRBD1 matching 9 bases. The ends lost 6 bases at V and 9 bases at J; junction bases unmatched: 6. The germline V gene has CDR1 MRHNA and CDR2 SNTAGT. The CDR3 runs to 13 residues. The CDR3 reads CASRGQGIGEQFF. The CDR3 DNA follows: TGTGCCAGCAGAGGACAGGGGATCGGTGAGCAGTTCTTC.

Only a few counts were recorded for this clonotype. This chain uses TRBV29-1 with TRBJ1-1, with D unclear. Germline-derived CDR1 and CDR2 are SQVTM and ANQGSEA. This CDR3 comprises 11 residues. V lost 6 bases and J lost 0, with 5 bases in between. The CDR3 DNA is TGCAGCGTCAGGATGAACACTGAAGCTTTCTTT. Translating it yields CSVRMNTEAFF.

The chain carries TRBV7-8 and TRBJ1-1; D is perhaps TRBD1 (5 bases). Germline V gene sequence: CDR1 SGHVS, CDR2 FQNEAQ. This CDR3 has 13 residues. V lost 6 bases and J 4 bases, leaving 12 bases between the germline ends. The CDR3 loop is CASSGAGGTEAFF. As DNA, the CDR3 is TGTGCCAGCAGTGGGGCGGGGGGCACTGAAGCTTTCTTT.

The chain is built from TRBV6-1 and TRBJ1-1, with D perhaps TRBD1 (6 bases). V lost 5 bases and J 4 bases, leaving 20 bases between the germline ends. This CDR3 is built from 16 residues. Germline lookup yields CDR1 MNHNS and CDR2 SASEGT. CDR3 DNA: TGTGCCAGCAGTAGGGGGGGGCGCAGGTGGAGCACTGAAGCTTTCTTT. Translating it yields CASSRGGRRWSTEAFF.

This chain links TRBV19 with TRBJ2-2; D is undetermined. The CDR3 extends over 12 amino acids. Germline-derived CDR1 and CDR2 are LNHDA and SQIVND (reference sequence). V was cut by 7 bases and J by 7 bases, with 10 bases left in between. This CDR3 is CASTSEDGELFF. The DNA of the CDR3 is TGTGCCAGTACCAGCGAGGACGGGGAGCTGTTTTTT.

This clonotype showed up just a few times. The chain uses TRBV20-1 and TRBJ2-3, with D perhaps TRBD1 or TRBD2 (5 bases each). Germline CDR1 DFQATT, CDR2 SNEGSKA (reference sequence). The CDR3 runs to 16 residues. The V and J ends lost 0 bases and 2 bases respectively, with 15 bases between them. The CDR3 nucleotides are TGCAGTGCTAGAGATATGGGGACGGCTAACACAGATACGCAGTATTTT. The encoded protein is CSARDMGTANTDTQYF.

The rearrangement uses TRBV7-6 and TRBJ2-1, with D possibly being TRBD2 (6 bases). This CDR3 is 16 amino acids long. V shed 2 bases and J shed 0 bases, with 11 bases lying between them. Germline V gene lookup returns CDR1 SGHVS and CDR2 FNYEAQ. The CDR3 protein is CASSLMGLSSYNEQFF. The CDR3 coding sequence is TGTGCCAGCAGCTTAATGGGACTGTCCTCCTACAATGAGCAGTTCTTC. Based on the CDR3 plus reference TRBV7-6 and TRBJ2-1, the full variable domain is GAGVSQSPRYKVTKRGQDVALRCDPISGHVSLYWYRQALGQGPEFLTYFNYEAQQDKSGLPNDRFSAERPEGSISTLTIQRTEQRDSAMYRCASSLMGLSSYNEQFFGPGTRLTVL.

The V call is TRBV11-1, the J call TRBJ2-6; 7 nucleotides align to TRBD2. The junction had 4 bases not matched to a gene; V was cut back by 2 bases and J by 0 bases. CDR1 is SGHAT and CDR2 is FQDESV in the germline V gene (reference sequence). The CDR3 consists of 17 residues. DNA of the CDR3: TGTGCCAGCAGCTTAAGCGGGGCCTACTCTGGGGCCAACGTCCTGACTTTC. Protein product: CASSLSGAYSGANVLTF.

This sequence joins TRBV7-3 and TRBJ2-3; TRBD1 matches at 9 bases. The ends lost 4 bases at V and 2 bases at J; junction bases unmatched: 10. The CDR3 extends over 17 amino acids. CDR1 is SGHTA, CDR2 FQGTGA, per germline. CDR3 in amino acids: CASSSARDRVSTDTQYF. The CDR3 nucleotides read TGTGCCAGCAGCTCAGCACGGGACAGGGTTTCCACAGATACGCAGTATTTT.

By sample share, this clonotype is medium-sized. The J gene is TRBJ2-1, the V gene TRBV4-1; D unresolved. CDR1 is MGHRA, CDR2 YSYEKL, per germline. The CDR3 consists of 13 residues. Trimming took off 5 bases at V and 3 bases at J, with 8 bases between the two ends. This CDR3 is CASSEVGYNEQFF. CDR3 sequence (DNA): TGCGCCAGCAGCGAAGTAGGCTACAATGAGCAGTTCTTC.

The chain has TRBV5-4 and TRBJ2-1; the match to TRBD2 covers 7 bases. The junction had 5 bases not matched to a gene; V was cut back by 5 bases and J by 9 bases. There are 12 residues in the CDR3. Germline loops: CDR1 SGHNT, CDR2 YYREEE (reference sequence). CDR3 coding DNA: TGTGCCAGCAGGCCAGGCGGGGGTGAGCAGTTCTTC. Amino acids: CASRPGGGEQFF.

The CDR3 region is CASSWGVSNTGELFF. DNA of the CDR3: TGTGCCAGCTCGTGGGGGGTTTCGAACACCGGGGAGCTGTTTTTT. The rearrangement uses TRBV7-6 and TRBJ2-2; tentatively, D is TRBD2 (6 bases). The CDR3 spans 15 residues. The V gene lost 8 bases and the J gene lost 0 bases, with 13 bases spanning the gap. Germline loops: CDR1 SGHVS, CDR2 FNYEAQ.

The chain's CDR3 is CASSLVPLGEQFF. CDR3 sequence (DNA): TGTGCCAGCAGCTTGGTTCCTCTGGGTGAGCAGTTCTTC. The rearrangement uses TRBV5-4 and TRBJ2-1; D uncertain. The CDR3 sequence is 13 residues long. The germline V gene encodes CDR1 SGHNT and CDR2 YYREEE (reference sequence). V shed 0 bases and J shed 9 bases, with 10 bases lying between them.

The V call is TRBV7-2, the J call TRBJ2-3; D possibly uses TRBD1 or TRBD2 (7 bases each). The V and J ends lost 0 bases and 5 bases respectively, with 12 bases between them. The CDR3 runs 15 residues. Germline values: CDR1 SGHTA, CDR2 FQGNSA. The CDR3 nucleotides read TGTGCCAGCAGCTTAGCCGACAGGGAGGGAGATACGCAGTATTTT. Protein product: CASSLADREGDTQYF.

This clonotype was counted between two and nine times. The chain uses TRBV11-3 and TRBJ2-5; possibly TRBD1 for D (5 bases). The germline V gene has CDR1 SGHNT and CDR2 YENEEA. Trimming pared 5 bases from V and 5 bases from J, leaving 12 bases between. CDR3 length equals 13 residues. Here the CDR3 DNA reads TGTGCCAGCAGCCCGCGACAGAGTGAGACCCAGTACTTC. This encodes CASSPRQSETQYF.

This clonotype was seen only a few times. The chain has TRBV7-2 and TRBJ2-1; TRBD2 agrees at 10 bases. The V gene end was trimmed by 7 bases and the J gene end by 8 bases; junction bases not matched to a gene: 11. CDR3 length equals 15 residues. CDR1 SGHTA and CDR2 FQGNSA come from the germline V gene. CDR3 residues: CASIHPGLARDEQFF. The CDR3, as DNA: TGTGCCAGCATCCACCCGGGACTAGCGAGGGATGAGCAGTTCTTC.

This clonotype was counted a few times. This rearrangement joins TRBV20-1 to TRBJ2-4; 11 positions match TRBD2. V lost 4 bases to trimming and J lost 0 bases; unmatched junction nucleotides: 11. Per the germline V gene, CDR1 is DFQATT and CDR2 is SNEGSKA (reference sequence). CDR3 length: 18 amino acids. CDR3: CSANTLAGAPLAKNIQYF. CDR3 in DNA: TGCAGTGCTAATACACTAGCGGGGGCCCCTCTAGCCAAAAACATTCAGTACTTC.

The V and J genes are TRBV12-3 or TRBV12-4 and TRBJ2-5; 8 nucleotides agree with TRBD2. The CDR3 is 14 residues long. After removal of 5 bases from V and 6 bases from J, the junction contained 8 bases not matched to a gene. The CDR3 spells CASSGGLVTKTQYF. The CDR3 nucleotides are TGTGCCAGCAGTGGGGGACTAGTCACGAAGACCCAGTACTTC.

This chain connects TRBV7-6 to TRBJ1-1; TRBD1 aligns across 7 bases. After removal of 4 bases from V and 8 bases from J, the junction contained 1 base not matched to a gene. Germline V gene data show CDR1 as SGHVS and CDR2 as FNYEAQ. This CDR3 is built from 11 residues. Here the CDR3 reads CASSSQGEAFF. CDR3 coding DNA: TGTGCCAGCAGCTCACAGGGGGAAGCTTTCTTT. The complete variable domain, with remaining parts taken from reference TRBV7-6 and TRBJ1-1, reads GAGVSQSPRYKVTKRGQDVALRCDPISGHVSLYWYRQALGQGPEFLTYFNYEAQQDKSGLPNDRFSAERPEGSISTLTIQRTEQRDSAMYRCASSSQGEAFFGQGTRLTVV.

The genes are TRBV20-1 and TRBJ1-5, with D possibly TRBD1 on 6 matching bases. Germline CDR1 and CDR2: DFQATT and SNEGSKA (reference sequence). The V end was cut by 6 bases, the J end by 2 bases, with 11 bases between. The CDR3 loop spans 13 amino acids. This chain's CDR3 is CSAYTGRNQPQHF. CDR3 sequence (DNA): TGCAGTGCCTACACAGGGCGCAATCAGCCCCAGCATTTT.

This clonotype was counted between two and nine times. This chain joins TRBV4-1 and TRBJ2-7, with D hard to call. The germline CDR1 and CDR2 sequences are MGHRA and YSYEKL. The CDR3 is made up of 13 amino acids. V shed 3 bases and J shed 3 bases, with 9 bases lying between them. The CDR3 sequence: CASSHDKGYEQYF. CDR3 DNA: TGCGCCAGCAGCCATGACAAGGGCTACGAGCAGTACTTC.